This T cell receptor (beta chain) derives from a study of T cells after somatic rescue of genetic block. V was cut by 5 bases and J by 2 bases, with 19 bases left in between. Looked up from germline, CDR1 is SGHDN and CDR2 is FVKESK. The CDR3 runs to 17 residues. Produced via immunoSEQ multiplex PCR; TCRdb's table is partial and in-frame only. The data contain approximately 65,000 clones, about nine tenths of them singletons. The TCR was taken from a man in his forties. Sequenced: peripheral blood mononuclear cells (PBMCs). The chain carries TRBV14 and TRBJ1-5, with D possibly matching TRBD1 (5 bases). For the CDR3, the DNA is TGTGCCAGCAGCTCTCACTGGGGGGGTCAACGCAATCAGCCCCAGCATTTT. This sequence encodes CASSSHWGGQRNQPQHF.